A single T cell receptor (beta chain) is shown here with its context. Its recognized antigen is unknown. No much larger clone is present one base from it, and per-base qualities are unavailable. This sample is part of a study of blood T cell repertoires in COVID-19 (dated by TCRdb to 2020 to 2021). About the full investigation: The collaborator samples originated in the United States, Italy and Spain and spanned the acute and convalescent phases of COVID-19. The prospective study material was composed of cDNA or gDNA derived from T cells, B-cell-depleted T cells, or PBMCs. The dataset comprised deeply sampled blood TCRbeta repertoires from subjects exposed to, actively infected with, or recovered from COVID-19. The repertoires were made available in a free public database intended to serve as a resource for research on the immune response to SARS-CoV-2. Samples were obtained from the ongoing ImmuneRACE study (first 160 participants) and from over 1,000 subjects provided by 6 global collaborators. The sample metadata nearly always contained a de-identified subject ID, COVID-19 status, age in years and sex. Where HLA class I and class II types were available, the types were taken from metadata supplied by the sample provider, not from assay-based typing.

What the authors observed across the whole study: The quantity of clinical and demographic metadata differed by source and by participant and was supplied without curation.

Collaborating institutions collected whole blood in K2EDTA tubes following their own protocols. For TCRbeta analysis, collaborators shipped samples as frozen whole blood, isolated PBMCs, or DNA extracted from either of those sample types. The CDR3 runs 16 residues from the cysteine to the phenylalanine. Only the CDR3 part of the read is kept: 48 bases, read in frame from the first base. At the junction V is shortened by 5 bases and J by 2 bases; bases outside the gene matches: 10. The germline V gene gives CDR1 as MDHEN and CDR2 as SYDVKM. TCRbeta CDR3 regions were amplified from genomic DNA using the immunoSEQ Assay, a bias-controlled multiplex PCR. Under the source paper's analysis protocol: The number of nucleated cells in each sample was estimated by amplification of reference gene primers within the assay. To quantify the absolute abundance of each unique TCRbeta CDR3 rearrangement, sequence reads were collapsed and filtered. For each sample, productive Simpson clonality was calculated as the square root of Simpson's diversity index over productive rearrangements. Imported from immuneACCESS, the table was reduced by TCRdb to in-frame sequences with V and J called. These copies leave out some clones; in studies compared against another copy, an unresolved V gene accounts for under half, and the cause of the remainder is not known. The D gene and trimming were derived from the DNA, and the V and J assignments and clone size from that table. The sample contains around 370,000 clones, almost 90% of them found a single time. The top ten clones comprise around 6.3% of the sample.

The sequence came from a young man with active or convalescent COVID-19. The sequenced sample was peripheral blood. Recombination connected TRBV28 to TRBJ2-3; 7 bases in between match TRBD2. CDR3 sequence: CASSTLERGHTDTQYF. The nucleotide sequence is TGTGCCAGCAGTACGCTAGAGCGGGGTCACACAGATACGCAGTATTTT. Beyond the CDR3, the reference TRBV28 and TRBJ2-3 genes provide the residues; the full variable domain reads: DVKVTQSSRYLVKRTGEKVFLECVQDMDHENMFWYRQDPGLGLRLIYFSYDVKMKEKGDIPEGYSVSREKKERFSLILESASTNQTSMYLCASSTLERGHTDTQYFGPGTRLTVL.